A selection of T cell receptor beta chains follows, all from one sample in a study of cytomegalovirus exposure and HLA in healthy donors. The table came from immunoSEQ multiplex PCR; TCRdb's copy has only in-frame clones and leaves some out. The table has under 150,000 clones, roughly 80% seen once. The sample taken for sequencing was PBMCs. These receptors came from a woman aged 25 to 39 in good health and CMV-seropositive. The CDR3 runs from the conserved cysteine through the conserved F or W. The order of the fields is CDR3 DNA, CDR3 protein, J gene, D gene, V gene, clone size. D genes are given only for firm matches. Rows may omit the clone size; those that give it use once, few, many or a size class.

TGCGCCAGCAGCCCTAGGACTAGCGGGGGGGCGGGGTTCTTC CASSPRTSGGAGFF TRBJ2-1 TRBD2 TRBV4-1 -
TGTGCCAGCAGCCGCGAAGAGGGGGCCAATGAGCAGTTCTTC CASSREEGANEQFF TRBJ2-1 TRBD1 TRBV9 few
TGTGCCAGCAGCCTAGCGGTGAACAATGAGCAGCTCTTC CASSLAVNNEQLF TRBJ2-1 TRBD2 TRBV5-4 -
TGTGCCAGCTCACCACGTTTCGGGGGGGCCTCAGCTGAGGAGACCCAGTACTTC CASSPRFGGASAEETQYF TRBJ2-5 TRBD2 TRBV18 -
TGTGCCAGTAACCGGGGGAATGGCAATCAGCCCCAGCATTTT CASNRGNGNQPQHF TRBJ1-5 - TRBV28 few
TGTGCCAGCAGTGTGAGGACAGGGTATCAGTTCTTC CASSVRTGYQFF TRBJ2-1 TRBD1 TRBV2 -
TGTGCCAGCAGCCAAACCAGCCAGGGAACTGGAAACACCATATATTTT CASSQTSQGTGNTIYF TRBJ1-3 - TRBV14 -
TGCGCCAGCAGCTTGGATTGGAGTCATCATTTAACCTACGAGCAGTACTTC CASSLDWSHHLTYEQYF TRBJ2-7 - TRBV5-1 -
TGTGCCAGCAGCAAAGACAGGGGGCCGATAAACATTCAGTACTTC CASSKDRGPINIQYF TRBJ2-4 TRBD1 TRBV28 -
TGTGCCAGCAGCAGTTCCGGGGTCTACAATGAGCAGTTCTTC CASSSSGVYNEQFF TRBJ2-1 - TRBV5-6 -
TGTGCCAGCAGCTCGCCGACAGCTAGCACAGATACGCAGTATTTT CASSSPTASTDTQYF TRBJ2-3 - TRBV5-4 -
TGTGCCAGCAGCTACAGGAATCAGCCCCAGCATTTT CASSYRNQPQHF TRBJ1-5 - TRBV7-8 few
TGTGCCAGCACGCCGGGACTAGACTGGGATGAGCAGTTCTTC CASTPGLDWDEQFF TRBJ2-1 TRBD2 TRBV9 -
TGCGCCAGCAGCCAAGATCCTGGGTCCGCGGGACTAGCGGGGGGAAACACAGATACGCAGTATTTT CASSQDPGSAGLAGGNTDTQYF TRBJ2-3 TRBD2 TRBV4-1 -
TGTGCCAGCAGCATGAGAGGGGGGGCCCTTGGAGAGCAGTACTTC CASSMRGGALGEQYF TRBJ2-7 - TRBV6-6 -
TGTGCCAGCAGCTTAGAAGGCGGCGGGACTGAAGCTTTCTTT CASSLEGGGTEAFF TRBJ1-1 - TRBV11-2 -
TGTGCCAGCAGCCCACGTACACTCCGGGGGAGAGCTTTCTTT CASSPRTLRGRAFF TRBJ1-1 - TRBV7-9 -
TGCAGCACCGGGGACAGGCCTAGCGGGGACCTAAGGGATACGCAGTATTTT CSTGDRPSGDLRDTQYF TRBJ2-3 - TRBV29-1 -
TGTGCCAGTACCCGGGGACAAACTAAGCAAGCTTTCTTT CASTRGQTKQAFF TRBJ1-1 - TRBV19 -
TGTGCCAGCAGCCCTTCGGGACAAGTGAATAGCAATCAGCCCCAGCATTTT CASSPSGQVNSNQPQHF TRBJ1-5 - TRBV7-6 -
TGCACCAGCAGCCAAGATCTGACAGACAGGAGCTCCTACGAGCAGTACTTC CTSSQDLTDRSSYEQYF TRBJ2-7 - TRBV1 -
TGTGCCAGCAGTACGGGACAGGGTGGTTCACCCCTCCACTTT CASSTGQGGSPLHF TRBJ1-6 TRBD1 TRBV6-6 few
TGTGCCAGTAGTAAGGGACTTCAGAACACCGGGGAGCTGTTTTTT CASSKGLQNTGELFF TRBJ2-2 - TRBV19 -
TGTGCCGTTCGGGGACAGGGCTCTGATGGCTACACCTTC CAVRGQGSDGYTF TRBJ1-2 TRBD1 TRBV27 few
TGTGCCAGCAGCTTCGTCGCTAGCGGGGAGTACGAGCAGTACTTC CASSFVASGEYEQYF TRBJ2-7 TRBD2 TRBV5-6 few
TGTGCCAGCAGCCCAGGGAACAATGAGCAGTTCTTC CASSPGNNEQFF TRBJ2-1 - TRBV6-5 -
TGTGCCATCGGGCTAGCGGGGGCCTACAATGAGCAGTTCTTC CAIGLAGAYNEQFF TRBJ2-1 TRBD2 TRBV10-3 -
TGTGCCAGCAGCCCGCGAGCGGGGGGCCTCTACGAGCAGTACTTC CASSPRAGGLYEQYF TRBJ2-7 TRBD2 TRBV7-2 once
TGTGCCAGCAGTCTGACAGGGCCCACCGGGGAGCTGTTTTTT CASSLTGPTGELFF TRBJ2-2 TRBD1 TRBV28 -
TGTGCCAGCAGTTTCCTCCGGGTAGATTCGACCCTCCACTTT CASSFLRVDSTLHF TRBJ1-6 - TRBV27 -
TGCGCCAGCAGCTTGGGGACAGTCTCAGCTAACTATGGCTACACCTTC CASSLGTVSANYGYTF TRBJ1-2 - TRBV5-1 few
TGTGCCAGCAGCCCATCGGGGATACAGGGTTACACCGGGGAGCTGTTTTTT CASSPSGIQGYTGELFF TRBJ2-2 - TRBV9 -
TGTGCCTGGAGTGTACGGTCTGGTGGGACAGGGATTCAGCCCCAGCATTTT CAWSVRSGGTGIQPQHF TRBJ1-5 TRBD1 TRBV30 -
TGCGCCAGCAGCCAAGATGAGCGCCTAGCGGGGACCTACAATGAGCAGTTCTTC CASSQDERLAGTYNEQFF TRBJ2-1 TRBD2 TRBV4-1 -
TGCACCAGCAGCCAAGGAACAGCTTACTACTATGGCTACACCTTC CTSSQGTAYYYGYTF TRBJ1-2 - TRBV1 -
TGTGCCAGCAGCTTAACCGGGAGCTCCTACGAGCAGTACTTC CASSLTGSSYEQYF TRBJ2-7 - TRBV7-9 -
TGTGCCAGCAGCCAGGGGGGCGGCAGCTCTGGGGCCAACGTCCTGACTTTC CASSQGGGSSGANVLTF TRBJ2-6 - TRBV11-3 once
TGCGCCAGCAGCCAGCTACTAGGGGGGGTTGGTGGCTACACCTTC CASSQLLGGVGGYTF TRBJ1-2 - TRBV4-3 -
TGTGCCAGCAGCTTGGCCGGGTTCGGAAACACCATATATTTT CASSLAGFGNTIYF TRBJ1-3 - TRBV5-5 -
TGTGCCAGCTCACCCGGGGGGGAGACCCAGTACTTC CASSPGGETQYF TRBJ2-5 TRBD2 TRBV18 -
TGCGCCAGCAGCCACAGACTAGCGGGGGGGCCTCGTGAGCAGTTCTTC CASSHRLAGGPREQFF TRBJ2-1 TRBD2 TRBV4-1 once
TGTGCCAGCATGACCGGGACTAGCGGGGGTAGGAACACCGGGGAGCTGTTTTTT CASMTGTSGGRNTGELFF TRBJ2-2 TRBD2 TRBV5-5 -
TGTGCCAGCAGTTTGGCCCGGGGGAGACCACAAGCTTTCTTT CASSLARGRPQAFF TRBJ1-1 - TRBV27 -
TGTGCCTGGAGTAACGCCCTAAGCACCGAAAAACTGTTTTTT CAWSNALSTEKLFF TRBJ1-4 - TRBV30 -
TGTGCCAGCCGCGGGGACACAGATACGCAGTATTTT CASRGDTDTQYF TRBJ2-3 - TRBV2 -
TGTGCCAGCAGCCGAAAGCCGGGAGAGACCCAGTACTTC CASSRKPGETQYF TRBJ2-5 - TRBV7-6 few
TGTGCCAGTAAAATGGAGCGAGCTTTCTTT CASKMERAFF TRBJ1-1 - TRBV19 -
TGTGCCAGTAGTTGGGCTAGCGGGTCCTACGAGCAGTACTTC CASSWASGSYEQYF TRBJ2-7 TRBD2 TRBV19 -
TGCGCCAGCAGCCAAGATTCCGCACGGGGGGCCTACGAGCAGTACTTC CASSQDSARGAYEQYF TRBJ2-7 TRBD2 TRBV4-3 -
TGTGCCAGCAGTTCGTGGACAGGGTTGAACACTGAAGCTTTCTTT CASSSWTGLNTEAFF TRBJ1-1 TRBD1 TRBV6-1 few
TGTGCCAGCAGCACCGGACTAGAAGAGACCCAGTACTTC CASSTGLEETQYF TRBJ2-5 TRBD2 TRBV7-7 -
TGCGCCAGCAGCATCGGTGGTGTGGAGACCCAGTACTTC CASSIGGVETQYF TRBJ2-5 - TRBV5-1 -
TGTGCCAGCAGCCAAGTAGGGACAGGGAGGGCCAATGAAGCTTTCTTT CASSQVGTGRANEAFF TRBJ1-1 TRBD1 TRBV4-2 -